Ten or more counts support the clone carrying this T cell receptor (beta chain). Its antigen is as yet unknown. The data derive from a study of T cell repertoires in cytomegalovirus infection. Study information: It can be stated that public TCR beta signatures indicated CMV infection as well as a matching HLA type.

TCRdb re-analysed the reads in MiXCR, keeping a single row per CDR3 protein. The table lists about 700,000 distinct CDR3 sequences, around 31% of them singletons, with 15% to 20% in the top ten. Study results and limitations: There were carriers of CMV plus the relevant HLA, and cumulative public TCR beta family frequency identified them.

Source: cultured PBMCs, taken from culture after CMV antigen stimulation. The sequence was collected from a human donor in good health (CMV status not recorded). Some clones in this sample may be carry-over from other donors' samples.

The CDR3 sequence: CASSLGSNTEAFF. The CDR3 DNA follows: TGTGCCAGCAGTCTAGGTTCGAACACTGAAGCTTTCTTT. The gene calls are TRBV12-3 or TRBV12-4 and TRBJ1-1; D is uncertain. V was shortened by 5 bases and J by 1 base, with 8 bases between the two germline ends. The length of the CDR3 is 13 residues.